This T cell receptor (beta chain) was sequenced for a study of blood T cell repertoires in COVID-19. V gave up 3 bases and J gave up 7 bases; unmatched junction bases: 12. The CDR3 is made up of 16 amino acids. Germline assignment: CDR1 MNHEY and CDR2 SMNVEV (reference sequence). Repertoires were generated with immunoSEQ multiplex PCR, while TCRdb's copy carries only in-frame clones and drops some. In the table there are approximately 180,000 clones, around four fifths of which are singletons. Enrolled during active infection, Seattle patients were then followed longitudinally. The sequence was obtained from a woman aged 40 to 50 with COVID-19, enrolled during active disease. The sequenced sample consisted of peripheral blood. The rearrangement uses TRBV27 and TRBJ1-5, with 7 positions matching TRBD1. The CDR3 here is CASSFLATGRGQPQHF. CDR3 DNA sequence: TGTGCCAGCAGTTTCCTAGCGACAGGGAGAGGACAGCCCCAGCATTTT.